Given below is one T cell receptor (beta chain) in context. Authors' processing steps: Reference gene primer amplification in the assay estimated nucleated cell counts. Profiling relied on immunoSEQ multiplex PCR, and the TCRdb table lists in-frame clones only, not all of them. V, J and clone size are taken as reported in that table, and D and trimming were inferred from the DNA itself. This table has around 64,000 clones, 82% appearing once. V was clipped by 1 base and J by 2 bases, with 14 bases between them. The CDR3 is 16 residues long. Germline V CDR1 and CDR2: SGHNT, YYREEE (reference sequence). The sample is drawn from a study of blood T cell repertoires in COVID-19. Study overall: From the United States, Italy and Spain came samples of acute and convalescent COVID-19. In each case, the material was cDNA or gDNA derived from T cells, B-cell-depleted T cells, or PBMCs.

This sequence was found in a human donor in a cohort sampled during active COVID-19. Sequenced input: peripheral blood. The V gene is TRBV5-4, the J gene TRBJ2-3; D might be TRBD2 (5 bases). DNA of the CDR3: TGTGCCAGCAGCTTGTCGCAGCGGACTTACACAGATACGCAGTATTTT. Its translation: CASSLSQRTYTDTQYF.